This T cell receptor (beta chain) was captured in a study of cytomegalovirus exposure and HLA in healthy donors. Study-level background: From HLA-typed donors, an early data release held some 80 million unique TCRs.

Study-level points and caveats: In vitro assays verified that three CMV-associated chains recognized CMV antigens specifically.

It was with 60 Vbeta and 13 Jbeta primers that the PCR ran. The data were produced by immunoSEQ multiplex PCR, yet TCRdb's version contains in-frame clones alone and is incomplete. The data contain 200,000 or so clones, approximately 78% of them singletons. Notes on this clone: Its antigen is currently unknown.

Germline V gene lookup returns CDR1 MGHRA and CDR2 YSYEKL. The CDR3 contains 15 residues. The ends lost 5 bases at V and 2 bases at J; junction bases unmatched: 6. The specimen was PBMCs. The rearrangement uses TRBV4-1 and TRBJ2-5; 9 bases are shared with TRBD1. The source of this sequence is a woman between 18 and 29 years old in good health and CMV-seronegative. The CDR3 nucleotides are TGCGCCAGCAGCGAATGGGACAGGGCACAAGAGACCCAGTACTTC. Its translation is CASSEWDRAQETQYF.